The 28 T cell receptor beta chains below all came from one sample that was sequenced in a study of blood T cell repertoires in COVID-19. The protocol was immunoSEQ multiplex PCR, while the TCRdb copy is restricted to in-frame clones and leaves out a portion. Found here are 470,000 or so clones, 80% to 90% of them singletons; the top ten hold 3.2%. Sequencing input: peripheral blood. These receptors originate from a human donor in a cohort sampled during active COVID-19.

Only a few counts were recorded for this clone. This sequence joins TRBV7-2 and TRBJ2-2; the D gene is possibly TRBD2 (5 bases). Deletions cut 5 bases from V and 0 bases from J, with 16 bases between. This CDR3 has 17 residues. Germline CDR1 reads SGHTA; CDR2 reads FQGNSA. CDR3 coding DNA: TGTGCCAGCAGCCCGATGCGGGCCCACGCGAACACCGGGGAGCTGTTTTTT. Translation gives CASSPMRAHANTGELFF.

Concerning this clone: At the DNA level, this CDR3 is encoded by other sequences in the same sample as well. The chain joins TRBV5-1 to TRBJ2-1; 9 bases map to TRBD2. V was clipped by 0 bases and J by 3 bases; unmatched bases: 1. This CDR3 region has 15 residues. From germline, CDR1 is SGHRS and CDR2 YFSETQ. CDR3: CASSLELAGYNEQFF. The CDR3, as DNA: TGCGCCAGCAGCTTGGAACTAGCGGGCTACAATGAGCAGTTCTTC.

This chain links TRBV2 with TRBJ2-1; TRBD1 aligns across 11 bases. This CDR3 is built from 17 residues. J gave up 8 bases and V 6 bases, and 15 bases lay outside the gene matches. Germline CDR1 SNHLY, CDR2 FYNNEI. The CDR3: CASSPGGAGTGGHEQFF. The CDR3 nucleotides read TGTGCCAGCAGCCCCGGGGGGGCCGGGACAGGGGGACATGAGCAGTTCTTC.

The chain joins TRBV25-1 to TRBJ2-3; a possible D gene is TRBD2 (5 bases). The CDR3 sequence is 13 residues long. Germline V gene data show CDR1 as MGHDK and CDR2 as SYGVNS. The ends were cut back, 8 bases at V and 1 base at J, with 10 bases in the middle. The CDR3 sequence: CASSSLGTDTQYF. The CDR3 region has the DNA TGTGCCAGCTCTAGCTTAGGCACAGATACGCAGTATTTT. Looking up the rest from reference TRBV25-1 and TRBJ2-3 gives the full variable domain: EADIYQTPRYLVIGTGKKITLECSQTMGHDKMYWYQQDPGMELHLIHYSYGVNSTEKGDLSSESTVSRIRTEHFPLTLESARPSHTSQYLCASSSLGTDTQYFGPGTRLTVL.

The CDR3 nucleotides are TGTGCCAGCAGCGTAGGAACGGGAGGCAGAACCGGGGAGCTGTTTTTT. Amino acids: CASSVGTGGRTGELFF. The rearrangement uses TRBV9 and TRBJ2-2; 7 nucleotides agree with TRBD2. The CDR3 contains 16 residues. The junction had 7 bases not matched to a gene; V was cut back by 0 bases and J by 5 bases. Germline V gene sequence: CDR1 SGDLS, CDR2 YYNGEE.

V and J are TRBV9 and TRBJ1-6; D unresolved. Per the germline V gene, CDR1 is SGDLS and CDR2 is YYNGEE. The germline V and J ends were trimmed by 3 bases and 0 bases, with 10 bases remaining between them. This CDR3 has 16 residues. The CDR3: CASSGDLSSYNSPLHF. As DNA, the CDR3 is TGTGCCAGCAGCGGTGATCTAAGCTCCTATAATTCACCCCTCCACTTT.

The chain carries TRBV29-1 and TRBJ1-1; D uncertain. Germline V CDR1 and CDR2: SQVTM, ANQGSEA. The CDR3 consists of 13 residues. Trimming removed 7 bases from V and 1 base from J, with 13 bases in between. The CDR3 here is CSAQYGGNTEAFF. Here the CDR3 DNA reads TGCAGCGCCCAATATGGAGGGAACACTGAAGCTTTCTTT.

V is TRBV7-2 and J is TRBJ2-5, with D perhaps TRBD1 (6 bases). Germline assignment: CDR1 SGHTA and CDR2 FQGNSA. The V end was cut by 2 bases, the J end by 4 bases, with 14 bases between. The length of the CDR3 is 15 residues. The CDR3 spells CASSLLGRTAETQYF. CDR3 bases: TGTGCCAGCAGCTTATTGGGCCGGACAGCAGAGACCCAGTACTTC.

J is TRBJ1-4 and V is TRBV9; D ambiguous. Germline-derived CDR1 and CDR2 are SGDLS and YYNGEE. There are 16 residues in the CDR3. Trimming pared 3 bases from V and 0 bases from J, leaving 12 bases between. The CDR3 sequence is CASSDGRGTTNEKLFF. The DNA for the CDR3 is TGTGCCAGCAGCGATGGACGGGGAACAACTAATGAAAAACTGTTTTTT.

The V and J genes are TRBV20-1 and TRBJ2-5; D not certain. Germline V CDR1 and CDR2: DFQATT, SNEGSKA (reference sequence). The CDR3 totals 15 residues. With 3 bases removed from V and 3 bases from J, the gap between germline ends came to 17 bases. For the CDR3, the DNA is TGCAGTGCTAGTGCCTCCCCGATACTAAAAGAGACCCAGTACTTC. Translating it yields CSASASPILKETQYF.

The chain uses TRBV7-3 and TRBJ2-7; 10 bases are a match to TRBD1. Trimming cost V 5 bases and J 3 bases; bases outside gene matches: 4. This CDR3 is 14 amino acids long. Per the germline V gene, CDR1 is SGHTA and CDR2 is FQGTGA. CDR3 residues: CASSPGQGHYEQYF. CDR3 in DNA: TGTGCCAGCAGCCCGGGACAGGGGCACTACGAGCAGTACTTC.

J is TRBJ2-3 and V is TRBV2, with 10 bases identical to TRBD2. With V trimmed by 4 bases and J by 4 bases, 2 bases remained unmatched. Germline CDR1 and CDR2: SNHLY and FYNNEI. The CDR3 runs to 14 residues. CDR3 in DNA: TGTGCCAGCAGTGGGCTAGCGGGAGCAGATACGCAGTATTTT. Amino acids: CASSGLAGADTQYF.

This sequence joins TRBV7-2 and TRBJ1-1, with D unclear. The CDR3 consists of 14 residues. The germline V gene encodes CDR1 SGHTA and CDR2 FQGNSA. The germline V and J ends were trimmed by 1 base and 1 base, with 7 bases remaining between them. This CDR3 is CASSLVEGNTEAFF. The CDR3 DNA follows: TGTGCCAGCAGCTTAGTTGAGGGGAACACTGAAGCTTTCTTT.

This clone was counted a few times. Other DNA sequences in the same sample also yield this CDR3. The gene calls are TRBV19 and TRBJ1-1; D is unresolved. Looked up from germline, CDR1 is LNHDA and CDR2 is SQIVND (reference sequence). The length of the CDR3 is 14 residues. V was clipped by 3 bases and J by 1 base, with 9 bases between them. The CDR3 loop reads CASSIGRGNTEAFF. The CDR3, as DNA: TGTGCCAGTAGTATTGGGAGAGGGAACACTGAAGCTTTCTTT.

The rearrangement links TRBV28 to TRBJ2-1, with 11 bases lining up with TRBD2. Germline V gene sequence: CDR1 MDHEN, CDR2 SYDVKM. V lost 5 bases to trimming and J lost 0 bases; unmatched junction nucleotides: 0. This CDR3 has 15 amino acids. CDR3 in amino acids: CASSTSGSSYNEQFF. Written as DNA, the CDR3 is TGTGCCAGCAGTACTAGCGGGAGCTCCTACAATGAGCAGTTCTTC.

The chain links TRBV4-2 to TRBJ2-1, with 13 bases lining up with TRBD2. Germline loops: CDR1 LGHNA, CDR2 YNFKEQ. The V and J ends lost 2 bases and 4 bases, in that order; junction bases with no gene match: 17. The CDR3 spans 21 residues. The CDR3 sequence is CASSQSRLGLAGLRDYNEQFF. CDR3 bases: TGTGCCAGCAGCCAAAGTCGTCTGGGACTAGCGGGGTTAAGGGATTACAATGAGCAGTTCTTC.

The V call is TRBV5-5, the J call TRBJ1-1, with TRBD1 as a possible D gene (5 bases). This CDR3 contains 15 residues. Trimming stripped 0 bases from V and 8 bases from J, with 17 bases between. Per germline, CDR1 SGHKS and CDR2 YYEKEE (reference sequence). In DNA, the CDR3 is TGTGCCAGCAGCTTGGTCGGGGCCGGAGGGGACGAAGCTTTCTTT. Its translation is CASSLVGAGGDEAFF.

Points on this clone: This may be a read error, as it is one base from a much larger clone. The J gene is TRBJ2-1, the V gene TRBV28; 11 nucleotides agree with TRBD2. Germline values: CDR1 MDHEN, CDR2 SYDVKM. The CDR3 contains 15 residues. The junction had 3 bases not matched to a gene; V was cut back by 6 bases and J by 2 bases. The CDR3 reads CASRVAGGPYNEQFF. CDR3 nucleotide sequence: TGTGCCAGCAGGGTAGCGGGAGGGCCCTACAATGAGCAGTTCTTC.

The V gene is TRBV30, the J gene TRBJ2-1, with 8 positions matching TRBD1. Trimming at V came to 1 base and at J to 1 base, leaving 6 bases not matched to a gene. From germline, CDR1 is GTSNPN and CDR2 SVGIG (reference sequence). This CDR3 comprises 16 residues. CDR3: CAWSAGTGGSYNEQFF. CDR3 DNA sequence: TGTGCCTGGAGTGCCGGCACAGGGGGTTCCTACAATGAGCAGTTCTTC.

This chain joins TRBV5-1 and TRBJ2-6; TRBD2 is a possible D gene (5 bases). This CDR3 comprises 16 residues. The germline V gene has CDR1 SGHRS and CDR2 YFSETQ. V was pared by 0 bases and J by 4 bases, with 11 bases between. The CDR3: CASSLGPGRGANVLTF. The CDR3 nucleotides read TGCGCCAGCAGCTTGGGTCCGGGGAGAGGGGCCAACGTCCTGACTTTC.

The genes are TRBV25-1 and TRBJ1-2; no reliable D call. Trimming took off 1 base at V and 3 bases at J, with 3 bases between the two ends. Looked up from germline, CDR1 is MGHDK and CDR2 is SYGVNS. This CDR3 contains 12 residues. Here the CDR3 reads CASSESYYGYTF. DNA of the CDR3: TGTGCCAGCAGTGAATCCTACTATGGCTACACCTTC.

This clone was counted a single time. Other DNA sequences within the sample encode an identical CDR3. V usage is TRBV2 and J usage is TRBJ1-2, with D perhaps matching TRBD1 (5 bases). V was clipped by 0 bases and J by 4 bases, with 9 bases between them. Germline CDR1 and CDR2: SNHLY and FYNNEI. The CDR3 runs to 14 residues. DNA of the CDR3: TGTGCCAGCAGTGAAGCCCAGGGCTCCTATGGCTACACCTTC. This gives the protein CASSEAQGSYGYTF. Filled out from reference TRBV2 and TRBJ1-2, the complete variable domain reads EPEVTQTPSHQVTQMGQEVILRCVPISNHLYFYWYRQILGQKVEFLVSFYNNEISEKSEIFDDQFSVERPDGSNFTLKIRSTKLEDSAMYFCASSEAQGSYGYTFGSGTRLTVV.

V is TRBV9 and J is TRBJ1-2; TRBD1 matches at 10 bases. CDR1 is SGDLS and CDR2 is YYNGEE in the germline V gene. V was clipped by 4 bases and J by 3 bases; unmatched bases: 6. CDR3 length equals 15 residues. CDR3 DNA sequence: TGTGCCAGCAGCCCAATTGGGACAGGGGACTATGGCTACACCTTC. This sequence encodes CASSPIGTGDYGYTF.

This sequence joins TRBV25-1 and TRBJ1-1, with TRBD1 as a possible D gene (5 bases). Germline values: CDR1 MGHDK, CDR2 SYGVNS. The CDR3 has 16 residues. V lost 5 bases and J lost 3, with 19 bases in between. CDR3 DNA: TGTGCCAGCAGTCCCCGGAAGCGTCTCAGGGACACTGAAGCTTTCTTT. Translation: CASSPRKRLRDTEAFF.

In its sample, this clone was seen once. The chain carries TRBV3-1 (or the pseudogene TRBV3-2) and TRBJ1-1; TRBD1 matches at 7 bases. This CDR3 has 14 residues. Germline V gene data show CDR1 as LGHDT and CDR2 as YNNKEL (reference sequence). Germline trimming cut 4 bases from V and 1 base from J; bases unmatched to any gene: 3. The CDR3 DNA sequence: TGTGCCAGCAGCCGTTACAGGGGGAACACTGAAGCTTTCTTT. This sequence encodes CASSRYRGNTEAFF.

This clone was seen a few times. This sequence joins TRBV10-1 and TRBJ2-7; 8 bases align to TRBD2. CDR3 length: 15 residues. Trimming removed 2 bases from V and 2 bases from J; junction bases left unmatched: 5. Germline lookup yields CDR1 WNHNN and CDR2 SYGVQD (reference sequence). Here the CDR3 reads CASSEKRENTYEQYF. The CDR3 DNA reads TGCGCCAGCAGTGAGAAGCGGGAGAACACCTACGAGCAGTACTTC.

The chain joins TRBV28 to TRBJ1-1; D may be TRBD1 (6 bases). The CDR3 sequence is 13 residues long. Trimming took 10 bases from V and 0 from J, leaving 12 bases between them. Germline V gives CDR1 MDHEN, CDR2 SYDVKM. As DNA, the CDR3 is TGTGCCACCGCAACAGGGATGAACACTGAAGCTTTCTTT. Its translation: CATATGMNTEAFF.

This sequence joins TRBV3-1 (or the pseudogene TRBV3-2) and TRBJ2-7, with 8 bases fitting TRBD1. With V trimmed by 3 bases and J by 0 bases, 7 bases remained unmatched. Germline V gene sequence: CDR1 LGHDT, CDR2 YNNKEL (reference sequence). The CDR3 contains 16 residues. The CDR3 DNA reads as TGTGCCAGCAGCCAGGCGGGACAGGTTAGCTCCTACGAGCAGTACTTC. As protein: CASSQAGQVSSYEQYF.